The 10 T cell receptor beta chains reported below all come from one sample, sequenced in a study of blood T cells in healthy people across ages. A second PCR, run for roughly 7 to 12 cycles, used a sample-barcoded 5' primer plus a J-beta primer mix. TCRdb processed the 5' RACE reads anew with MiXCR; each CDR3 protein has one entry. The sample records around 1,000,000 distinct CDR3 sequences, less than 45% being singletons. Sequences were obtained from blood. The receptors originated from a man between 18 and 29 years old in good health.

This clonotype was seen a handful of times. This chain joins TRBV24-1 and TRBJ2-3; D unclear. The CDR3 contains 13 residues. CDR1 and CDR2 from the germline V gene are KGHDR and SFDVKD. V dropped 3 bases and J dropped 6 bases, with 9 bases sitting between them. The CDR3 nucleotides are TGTGCCACCAGTGATCCTCCCTGGGATACGCAGTATTTT. It codes for CATSDPPWDTQYF.

This clonotype was found a few times. The chain employs TRBV12-3 or TRBV12-4 and TRBJ1-2; D is uncertain. The CDR3 length is 14 residues. Trimming took 7 bases from V and 4 from J, leaving 16 bases between them. The CDR3 DNA reads TGTGCCAGCATCTACGACCTAGTTAGCTATGGCTACACCTTC. This gives the protein CASIYDLVSYGYTF.

This clonotype was picked up a small number of times. The genes are TRBV6-5 and TRBJ2-7; TRBD1 agrees at 9 bases. The length of the CDR3 is 15 residues. The germline CDR1 and CDR2 sequences are MNHEY and SVGAGI. V lost 2 bases and J lost 2; bases outside the gene matches: 4. CDR3 bases: TGTGCCAGCAGTTACCGGACAGGGGCCACCTACGAGCAGTACTTC. Translating gives CASSYRTGATYEQYF.

About this clonotype: This may be a read error: a much more frequent sequence differs by one nucleotide. The DNA of the CDR3 is TGTGCCAACAGTTTGGTCGGGATCGACTATGGCTACACCTTC. The encoded protein is CANSLVGIDYGYTF. The chain joins TRBV12-3 or TRBV12-4 to TRBJ1-2; D unclear. The CDR3 runs 14 residues.

This chain links TRBV6-5 with TRBJ2-7; D call uncertain. V dropped 5 bases and J dropped 7 bases, with 15 bases sitting between them. In germline, CDR1 is MNHEY, CDR2 SVGAGI. The CDR3 loop spans 13 amino acids. The CDR3: CASSKATGREQYF. The CDR3 nucleotides are TGTGCCAGCAGTAAAGCGACTGGGCGAGAGCAGTACTTC.

This clonotype occurred a few times. The chain uses TRBV5-6 and TRBJ2-1; D is perhaps TRBD2 (5 bases). The CDR3 has 14 residues. Trimming shortened V by 0 bases and J by 7 bases, and 11 bases separated the two germline ends. Germline V gene lookup returns CDR1 SGHDT and CDR2 YYEEEE. This CDR3 reads CASSLALARNEQFF. DNA of the CDR3: TGTGCCAGCAGCTTGGCTCTAGCTCGGAATGAGCAGTTCTTC.

This clonotype was detected only a few times. This chain uses TRBV7-9 with TRBJ2-5; 8 bases are a match to TRBD2. CDR1 and CDR2 (germline): SEHNR, FQNEAQ (reference sequence). The CDR3 runs 16 residues. After removal of 5 bases from V and 5 bases from J, the junction contained 13 bases not matched to a gene. The CDR3 region has the DNA TGTGCCAGCAGCCTTTCGGGACTAGTTTTAGAGGAGACCCAGTACTTC. Translation: CASSLSGLVLEETQYF.

This clonotype was picked up many times. J is TRBJ2-5 and V is TRBV12-3 or TRBV12-4; no clear D gene. Trimming pared 3 bases from V and 2 bases from J, leaving 16 bases between. The CDR3 is made up of 16 amino acids. DNA of the CDR3: TGTGCCAGCAGTTTGCGCTACACTGGATCACAAGAGACCCAGTACTTC. The encoded protein is CASSLRYTGSQETQYF.

The table lists this clonotype with a few counts. Given a much more abundant clone one base away, this may be a read error. This sequence joins TRBV7-2 and TRBJ2-1, with a tentative D call TRBD1 (5 bases). The length of the CDR3 is 13 residues. V dropped 4 bases and J dropped 13 bases, with 17 bases sitting between them. Germline V gives CDR1 SGHTA, CDR2 FQGNSA. CDR3 sequence reads: CASSSQGRETQFF. In DNA form, the CDR3 reads TGTGCCAGCAGCTCGCAGGGTAGAGAGACCCAGTTCTTC.

This clonotype occurred a few times. The chain uses TRBV29-1 and TRBJ2-3, with unresolved D. The V gene's germline CDR1 is SQVTM and CDR2 ANQGSEA. The CDR3 extends over 13 amino acids. V lost 5 bases and J lost 2, with 11 bases in between. The CDR3 reads CSVRTDNTDTQYF. The CDR3 DNA follows: TGCAGCGTTCGAACGGATAACACAGATACGCAGTATTTT.